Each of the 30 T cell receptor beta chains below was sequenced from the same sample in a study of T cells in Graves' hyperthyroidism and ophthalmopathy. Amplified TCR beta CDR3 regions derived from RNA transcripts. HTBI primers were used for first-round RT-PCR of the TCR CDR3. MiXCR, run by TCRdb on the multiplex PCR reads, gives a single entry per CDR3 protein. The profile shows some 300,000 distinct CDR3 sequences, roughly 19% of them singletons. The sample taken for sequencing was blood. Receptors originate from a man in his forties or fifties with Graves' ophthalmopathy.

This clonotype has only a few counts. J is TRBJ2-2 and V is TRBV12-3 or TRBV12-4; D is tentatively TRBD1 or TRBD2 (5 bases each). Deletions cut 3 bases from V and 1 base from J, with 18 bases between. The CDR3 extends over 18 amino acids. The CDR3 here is CASSFASGPRGNTGELFF. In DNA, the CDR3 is TGTGCCAGCAGTTTCGCCTCAGGCCCGAGGGGGAACACCGGGGAGCTGTTTTTT.

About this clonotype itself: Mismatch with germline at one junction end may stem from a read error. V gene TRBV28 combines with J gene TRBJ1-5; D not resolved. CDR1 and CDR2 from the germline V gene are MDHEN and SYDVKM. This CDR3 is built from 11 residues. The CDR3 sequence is CASSQSQPQRF. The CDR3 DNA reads TGTGCCAGCAGTCAGAGTCAGCCCCAGCGTTTT.

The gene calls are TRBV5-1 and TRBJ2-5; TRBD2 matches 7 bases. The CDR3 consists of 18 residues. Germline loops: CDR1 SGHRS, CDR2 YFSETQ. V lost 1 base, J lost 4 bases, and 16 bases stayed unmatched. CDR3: CASSLSSISREIGETQYF. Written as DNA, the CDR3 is TGCGCCAGCAGCTTGTCGAGTATCTCGCGGGAGATCGGAGAGACCCAGTACTTC.

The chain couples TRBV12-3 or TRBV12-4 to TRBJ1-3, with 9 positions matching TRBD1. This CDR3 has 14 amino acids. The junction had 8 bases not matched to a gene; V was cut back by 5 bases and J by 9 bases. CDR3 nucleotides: TGTGCCAGCAGTATACAGGGGGCGACGGGCACCATATATTTT. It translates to CASSIQGATGTIYF.

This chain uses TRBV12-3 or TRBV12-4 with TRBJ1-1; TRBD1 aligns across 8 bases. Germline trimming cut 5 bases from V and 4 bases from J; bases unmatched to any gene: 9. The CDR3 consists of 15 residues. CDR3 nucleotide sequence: TGTGCCAGCAGTCGCGGACAGGGAAGAGGCACTGAAGCTTTCTTT. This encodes CASSRGQGRGTEAFF.

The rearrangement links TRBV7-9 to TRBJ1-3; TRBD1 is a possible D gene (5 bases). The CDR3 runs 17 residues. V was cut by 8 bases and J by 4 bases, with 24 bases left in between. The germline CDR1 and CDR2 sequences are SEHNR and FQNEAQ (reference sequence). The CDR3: CASGSRWDAPPGNTIYF. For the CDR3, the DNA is TGTGCCAGCGGCTCCCGGTGGGACGCGCCACCGGGAAACACCATATATTTT.

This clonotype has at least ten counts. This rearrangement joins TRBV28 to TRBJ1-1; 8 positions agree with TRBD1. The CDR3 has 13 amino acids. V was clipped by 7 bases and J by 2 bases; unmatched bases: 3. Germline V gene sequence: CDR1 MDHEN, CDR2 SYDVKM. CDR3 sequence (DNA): TGTGCCAGCAAATCAGGGGGCAACACTGAAGCTTTCTTT. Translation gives CASKSGGNTEAFF. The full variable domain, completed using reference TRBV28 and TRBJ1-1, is DVKVTQSSRYLVKRTGEKVFLECVQDMDHENMFWYRQDPGLGLRLIYFSYDVKMKEKGDIPEGYSVSREKKERFSLILESASTNQTSMYLCASKSGGNTEAFFGQGTRLTVV.

In DNA, the CDR3 is TGTGCCAGCAGCTCCCCCTCCCAGACTAGCGGGAGACGCGAGCAGTACTTC. Protein: CASSSPSQTSGRREQYF. The genes are TRBV7-9 and TRBJ2-7; 12 nucleotides match TRBD2. J gave up 6 bases and V 4 bases, and 13 bases lay outside the gene matches. Germline V gene data show CDR1 as SEHNR and CDR2 as FQNEAQ (reference sequence). There are 17 residues in the CDR3.

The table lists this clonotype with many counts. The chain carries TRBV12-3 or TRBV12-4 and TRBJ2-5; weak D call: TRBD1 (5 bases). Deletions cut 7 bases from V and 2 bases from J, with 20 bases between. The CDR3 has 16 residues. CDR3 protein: CASTPLARGLQETQYF. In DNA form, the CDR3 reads TGTGCCAGCACTCCACTGGCTAGGGGATTACAAGAGACCCAGTACTTC.

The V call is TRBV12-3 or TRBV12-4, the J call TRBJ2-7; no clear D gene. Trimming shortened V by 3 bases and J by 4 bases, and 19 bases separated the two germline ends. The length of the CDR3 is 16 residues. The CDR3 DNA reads TGTGCCAGCAGTTTTGATTGGCAGGCGCCCACATACGAGCAGTACTTC. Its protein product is CASSFDWQAPTYEQYF.

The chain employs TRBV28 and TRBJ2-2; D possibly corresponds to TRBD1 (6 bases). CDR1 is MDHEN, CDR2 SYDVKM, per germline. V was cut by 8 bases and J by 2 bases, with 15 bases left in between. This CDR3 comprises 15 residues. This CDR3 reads CASRRGRINTGELFF. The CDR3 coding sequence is TGTGCCAGCCGCAGGGGCAGGATTAACACCGGGGAGCTGTTTTTT. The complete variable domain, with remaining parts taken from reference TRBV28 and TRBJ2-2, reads DVKVTQSSRYLVKRTGEKVFLECVQDMDHENMFWYRQDPGLGLRLIYFSYDVKMKEKGDIPEGYSVSREKKERFSLILESASTNQTSMYLCASRRGRINTGELFFGEGSRLTVL.

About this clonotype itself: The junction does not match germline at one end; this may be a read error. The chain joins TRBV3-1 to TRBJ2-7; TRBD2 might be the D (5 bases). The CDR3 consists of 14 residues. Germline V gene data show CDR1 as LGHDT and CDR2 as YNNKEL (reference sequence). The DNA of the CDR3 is TGTGCCAGCAGCCAAACTAGAGGGTCCTTCGAGCAGTACTTC. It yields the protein CASSQTRGSFEQYF.

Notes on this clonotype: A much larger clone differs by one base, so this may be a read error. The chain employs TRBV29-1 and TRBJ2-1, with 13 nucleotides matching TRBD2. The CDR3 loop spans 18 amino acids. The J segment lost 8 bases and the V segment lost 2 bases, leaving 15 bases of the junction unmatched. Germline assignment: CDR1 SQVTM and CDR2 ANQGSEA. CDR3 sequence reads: CSVENPTGLAGVYDEQFF. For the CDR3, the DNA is TGCAGCGTTGAAAATCCCACCGGACTAGCGGGAGTTTACGATGAGCAGTTCTTC.

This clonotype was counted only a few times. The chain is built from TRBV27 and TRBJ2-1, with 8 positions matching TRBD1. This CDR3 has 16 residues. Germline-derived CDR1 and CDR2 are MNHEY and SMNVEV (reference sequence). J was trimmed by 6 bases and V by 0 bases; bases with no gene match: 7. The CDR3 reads CASSLSIQGARNEQFF. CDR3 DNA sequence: TGTGCCAGCAGTTTATCGATCCAGGGGGCTCGCAATGAGCAGTTCTTC.

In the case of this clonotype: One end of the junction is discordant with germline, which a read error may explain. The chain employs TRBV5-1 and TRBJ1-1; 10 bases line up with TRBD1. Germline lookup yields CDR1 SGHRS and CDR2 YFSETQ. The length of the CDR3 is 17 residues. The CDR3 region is CASSFTGTGEANTEALF. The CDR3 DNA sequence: TGCGCCAGCAGCTTTACCGGGACAGGGGAAGCGAACACTGAAGCCCTCTTT. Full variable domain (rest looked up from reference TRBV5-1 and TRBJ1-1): KAGVTQTPRYLIKTRGQQVTLSCSPISGHRSVSWYQQTPGQGLQFLFEYFSETQRNKGNFPGRFSGRQFSNSRSEMNVSTLELGDSALYLCASSFTGTGEANTEALFGQGTRLTVV.

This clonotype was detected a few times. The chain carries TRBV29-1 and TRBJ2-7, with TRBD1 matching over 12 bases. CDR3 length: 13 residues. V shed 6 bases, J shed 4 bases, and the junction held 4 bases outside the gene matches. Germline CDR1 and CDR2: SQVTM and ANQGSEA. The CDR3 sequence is CSVGTGGVYEQYF. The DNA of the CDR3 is TGCAGCGTGGGGACAGGGGGCGTTTACGAGCAGTACTTC.

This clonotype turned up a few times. The CDR3 nucleotides are TGCAGTGCTAGAGGCGGACTATTAGATACGCAGTATTTT. Its protein is CSARGGLLDTQYF. The chain joins TRBV20-1 to TRBJ2-3; D perhaps matches TRBD2 (6 bases). From germline, CDR1 is DFQATT and CDR2 SNEGSKA (reference sequence). V lost 1 base to trimming and J lost 5 bases, with 10 bases between them. The length of the CDR3 is 13 residues.

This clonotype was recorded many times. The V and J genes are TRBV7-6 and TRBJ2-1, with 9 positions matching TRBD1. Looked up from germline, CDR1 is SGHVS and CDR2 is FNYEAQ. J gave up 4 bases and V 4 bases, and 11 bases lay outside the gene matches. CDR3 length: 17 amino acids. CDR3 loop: CASSSGVGQGKYNEQFF. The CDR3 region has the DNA TGTGCCAGCAGCTCCGGGGTCGGACAGGGGAAATACAATGAGCAGTTCTTC.

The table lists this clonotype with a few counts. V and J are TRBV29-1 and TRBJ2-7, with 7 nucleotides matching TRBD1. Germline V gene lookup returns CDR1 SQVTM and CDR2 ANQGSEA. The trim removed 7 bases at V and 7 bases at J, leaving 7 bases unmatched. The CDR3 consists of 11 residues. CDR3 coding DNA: TGCAGCGCTTACAGGGGTCGGGAGCAGTACTTC. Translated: CSAYRGREQYF.

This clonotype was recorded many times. CDR3 sequence reads: CASSQGLAGLGDEQYF. The DNA of the CDR3 is TGTGCCAGCAGTCAAGGACTAGCGGGACTCGGAGACGAGCAGTACTTC. The chain combines TRBV6-1 with TRBJ2-7; 12 bases align to TRBD2. V lost 5 bases to trimming and J lost 5 bases; unmatched junction nucleotides: 10. Germline loops: CDR1 MNHNS, CDR2 SASEGT. The CDR3 is made up of 16 amino acids.

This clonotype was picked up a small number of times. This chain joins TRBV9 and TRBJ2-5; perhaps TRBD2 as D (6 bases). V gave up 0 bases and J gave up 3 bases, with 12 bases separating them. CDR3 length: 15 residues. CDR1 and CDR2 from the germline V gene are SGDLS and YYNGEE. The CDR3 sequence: CASSVGNGGEETQYF. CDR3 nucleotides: TGTGCCAGCAGCGTAGGCAACGGAGGGGAAGAGACCCAGTACTTC.

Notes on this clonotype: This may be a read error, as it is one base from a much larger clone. DNA for the CDR3: TGTGCCAGCTCATTAAGCGGACAGGGGACCCACGAGCAGCACTTC. This sequence encodes CASSLSGQGTHEQHF. The chain recombines TRBV18 with TRBJ2-7, with 9 bases that match TRBD1. This CDR3 has 15 amino acids. Germline-derived CDR1 and CDR2 are KGHSH and LQKENI. The complete variable domain, with remaining parts taken from reference TRBV18 and TRBJ2-7, reads NAGVMQNPRHLVRRRGQEARLRCSPMKGHSHVYWYRQLPEEGLKFMVYLQKENIIDESGMPKERFSAEFPKEGPSILRIQQVVRGDSAAYFCASSLSGQGTHEQHFGPGTRLTVT.

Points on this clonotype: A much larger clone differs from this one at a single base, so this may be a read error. CDR3 sequence (DNA): TGTGCCAGCAGTTCCAAGCGGGGCACCTACAGTGAGCAGTTCTTC. Protein sequence: CASSSKRGTYSEQFF. V gene TRBV7-9 combines with J gene TRBJ2-1; 7 bases are a match to TRBD2. The CDR3 consists of 15 residues. Germline loops: CDR1 SEHNR, CDR2 FQNEAQ (reference sequence).

The CDR3 region has the DNA TGTGCCAGCAGTGGGACTAGCGGGATTTACACAGATACGCAGTATTTT. It translates to CASSGTSGIYTDTQYF. The chain uses TRBV2 and TRBJ2-3; the match to TRBD2 covers 12 bases. The CDR3 is made up of 16 amino acids. V was clipped by 4 bases and J by 2 bases; unmatched bases: 4. Germline lookup yields CDR1 SNHLY and CDR2 FYNNEI.

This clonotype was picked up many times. The chain's CDR3 is CSVRVTQETQYF. The CDR3 nucleotides are TGCAGCGTTAGGGTCACCCAAGAGACCCAGTACTTC. This sequence joins TRBV29-1 and TRBJ2-5; D not resolved. Trimming left V 5 bases short and J 1 base short, with 8 bases between. Germline V gene lookup returns CDR1 SQVTM and CDR2 ANQGSEA. This CDR3 has 12 residues.

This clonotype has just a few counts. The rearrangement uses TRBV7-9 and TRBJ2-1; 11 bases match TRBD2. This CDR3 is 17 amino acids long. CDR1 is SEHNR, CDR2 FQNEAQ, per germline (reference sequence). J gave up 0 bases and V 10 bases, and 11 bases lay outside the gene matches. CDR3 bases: TGTGCCAAAACCCCACTAGCGGGGGAAAGCTCCTACAATGAGCAGTTCTTC. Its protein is CAKTPLAGESSYNEQFF.

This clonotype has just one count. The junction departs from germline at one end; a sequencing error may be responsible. The CDR3 here is CASSYSPQGDNSLLHF. The CDR3 bases are TGTGCCAGCAGTTACTCGCCGCAGGGAGATAATTCACTCCTCCACTTT. This chain joins TRBV6-2 or TRBV6-3 and TRBJ1-6, with a possible D match to TRBD1 (5 bases). The germline gives CDR1 MNHEY, CDR2 SVGEGT. The CDR3 has 16 amino acids.

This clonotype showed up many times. The CDR3 is CASSPKGQGMNTEAFF. DNA for the CDR3: TGTGCCAGCTCACCAAAGGGACAGGGGATGAACACTGAAGCTTTCTTT. The J gene is TRBJ1-1, the V gene TRBV18; TRBD1 agrees at 10 bases. There are 16 residues in the CDR3. Losses at the gene ends were 2 bases for V and 0 bases for J; bases not matched to a gene: 3. From germline, CDR1 is KGHSH and CDR2 LQKENI. The full variable domain, completed using reference TRBV18 and TRBJ1-1, is NAGVMQNPRHLVRRRGQEARLRCSPMKGHSHVYWYRQLPEEGLKFMVYLQKENIIDESGMPKERFSAEFPKEGPSILRIQQVVRGDSAAYFCASSPKGQGMNTEAFFGQGTRLTVV.

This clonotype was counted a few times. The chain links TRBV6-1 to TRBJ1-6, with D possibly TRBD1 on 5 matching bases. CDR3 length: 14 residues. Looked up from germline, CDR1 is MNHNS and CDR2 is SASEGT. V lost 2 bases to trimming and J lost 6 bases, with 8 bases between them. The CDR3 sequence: CASSELQGNSPLHF. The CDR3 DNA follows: TGTGCCAGCAGTGAACTCCAGGGTAATTCACCCCTCCACTTT.

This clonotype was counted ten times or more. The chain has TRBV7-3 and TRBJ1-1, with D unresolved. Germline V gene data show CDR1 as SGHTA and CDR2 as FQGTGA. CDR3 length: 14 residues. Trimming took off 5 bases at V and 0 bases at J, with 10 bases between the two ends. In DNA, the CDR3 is TGTGCCAGCAGCGAGCCAGGCATGAACACTGAAGCTTTCTTT. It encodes CASSEPGMNTEAFF.